The clone carrying this TCR beta chain came up once. Measured with immunoSEQ multiplex PCR; TCRdb has only the in-frame clones, and not every one. Of about 350,000 clones listed, 89% are singletons. The germline V and J ends were trimmed by 1 base and 0 bases, with 5 bases remaining between them. The germline gives CDR1 SEHNR, CDR2 FQNEAQ (reference sequence). CDR3 length: 14 residues. The data originate from a study of blood T cell repertoires in COVID-19. V and J are TRBV7-9 and TRBJ2-3, with D unresolved. The origin of this receptor is a woman aged 55-70 years with COVID-19, enrolled during active disease. The sequenced sample consisted of peripheral blood. The CDR3 DNA reads as TGTGCCAGCAGCTTAGGTCTCAGCACAGATACGCAGTATTTT. Its protein product is CASSLGLSTDTQYF.